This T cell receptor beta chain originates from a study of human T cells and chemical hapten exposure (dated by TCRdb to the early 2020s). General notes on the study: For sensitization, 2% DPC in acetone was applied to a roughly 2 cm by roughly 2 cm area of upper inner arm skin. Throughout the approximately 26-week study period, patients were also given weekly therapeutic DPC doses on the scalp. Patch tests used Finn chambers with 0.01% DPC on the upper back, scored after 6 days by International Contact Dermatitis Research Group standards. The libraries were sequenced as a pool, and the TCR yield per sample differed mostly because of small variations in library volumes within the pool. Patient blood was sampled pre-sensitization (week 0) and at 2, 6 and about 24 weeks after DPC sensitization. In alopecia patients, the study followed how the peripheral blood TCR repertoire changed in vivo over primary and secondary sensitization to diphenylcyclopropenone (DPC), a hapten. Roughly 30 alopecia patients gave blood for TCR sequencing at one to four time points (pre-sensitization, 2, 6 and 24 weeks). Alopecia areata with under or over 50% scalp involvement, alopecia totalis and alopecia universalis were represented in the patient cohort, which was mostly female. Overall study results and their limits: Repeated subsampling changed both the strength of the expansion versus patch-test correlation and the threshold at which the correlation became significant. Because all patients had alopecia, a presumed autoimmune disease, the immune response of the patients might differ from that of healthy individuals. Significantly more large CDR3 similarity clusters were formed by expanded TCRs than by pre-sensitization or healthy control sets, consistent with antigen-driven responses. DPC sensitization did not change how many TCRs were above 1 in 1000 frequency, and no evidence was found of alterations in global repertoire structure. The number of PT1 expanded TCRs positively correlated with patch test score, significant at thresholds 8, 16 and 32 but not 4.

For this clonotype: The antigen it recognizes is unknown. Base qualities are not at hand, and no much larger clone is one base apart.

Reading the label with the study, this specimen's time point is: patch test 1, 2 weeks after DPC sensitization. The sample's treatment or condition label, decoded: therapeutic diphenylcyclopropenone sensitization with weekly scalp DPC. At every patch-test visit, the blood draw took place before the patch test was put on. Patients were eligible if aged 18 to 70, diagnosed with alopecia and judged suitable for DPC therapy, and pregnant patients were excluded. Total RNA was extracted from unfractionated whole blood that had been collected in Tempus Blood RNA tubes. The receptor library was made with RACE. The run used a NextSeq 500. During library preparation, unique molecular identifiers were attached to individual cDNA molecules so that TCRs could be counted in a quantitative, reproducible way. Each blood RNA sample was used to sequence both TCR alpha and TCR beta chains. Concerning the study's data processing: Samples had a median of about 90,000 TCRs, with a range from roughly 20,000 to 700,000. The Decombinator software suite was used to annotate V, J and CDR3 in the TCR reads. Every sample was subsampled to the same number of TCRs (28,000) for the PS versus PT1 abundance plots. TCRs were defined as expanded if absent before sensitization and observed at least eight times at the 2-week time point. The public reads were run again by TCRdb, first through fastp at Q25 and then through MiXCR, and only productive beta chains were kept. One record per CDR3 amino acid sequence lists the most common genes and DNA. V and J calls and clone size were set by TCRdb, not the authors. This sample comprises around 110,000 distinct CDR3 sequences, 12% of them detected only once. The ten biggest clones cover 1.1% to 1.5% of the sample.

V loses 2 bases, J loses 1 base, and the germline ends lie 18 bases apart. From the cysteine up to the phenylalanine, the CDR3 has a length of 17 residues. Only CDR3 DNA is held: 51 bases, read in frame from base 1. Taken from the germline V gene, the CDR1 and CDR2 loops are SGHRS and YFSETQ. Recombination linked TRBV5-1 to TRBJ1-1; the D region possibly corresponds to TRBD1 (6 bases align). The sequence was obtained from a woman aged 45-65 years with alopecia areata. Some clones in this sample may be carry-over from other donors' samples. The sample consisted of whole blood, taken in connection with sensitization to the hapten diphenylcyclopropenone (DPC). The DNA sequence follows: TGCGCCAGCAGCTTAAGCGCGGGGGCAGCGGGGAACACTGAAGCTTTCTTT. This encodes CASSLSAGAAGNTEAFF.